This T cell receptor beta chain was sequenced during a study of technical replicates of blood from four donors. Trimming cost V 4 bases and J 1 base, with 17 bases left between them. There are 16 residues in the CDR3. The germline CDR1 and CDR2 sequences are LGHNA and YNFKEQ. The repertoire was sequenced with immunoSEQ multiplex PCR; TCRdb's copy has only in-frame clones and lacks some. The sample yields 80,000 to 95,000 clones, roughly 94% seen once. The genes are TRBV4-2 and TRBJ2-7, with TRBD2 as a possible D gene (5 bases). This TCR came from a human donor in good health. The sample taken for sequencing was T cells isolated from PBMCs. DNA for the CDR3: TGTGCCAGCAGCCCTCAGATATCGGGGATTTCCTACGAGCAGTACTTC. Translated, it gives CASSPQISGISYEQYF.